Below are 30 T cell receptor beta chains sequenced from a single sample in a study of blood T cell repertoires in COVID-19. Clones were read by immunoSEQ multiplex PCR, and TCRdb kept only the in-frame ones, dropping some. The table lists roughly 250,000 clones, 79% of them singletons, with under 4.5% in the top ten. The sequencing sample was made of peripheral blood. The source is a woman in her thirties or forties with active or convalescent COVID-19.

The chain uses TRBV28 and TRBJ2-7, with D perhaps matching TRBD1 (5 bases). V was pared by 10 bases and J by 2 bases, with 18 bases between. This CDR3 spans 14 amino acids. Germline V gives CDR1 MDHEN, CDR2 SYDVKM. The CDR3 region is CANYPSRVTYEQYF. In DNA form, the CDR3 reads TGTGCCAATTACCCGTCCAGGGTAACCTACGAGCAGTACTTC.

The chain is built from TRBV18 and TRBJ2-3, with a possible D match to TRBD1 (6 bases). This CDR3 is 15 amino acids long. Trimming pared 6 bases from V and 0 bases from J, leaving 13 bases between. CDR1 is KGHSH and CDR2 is LQKENI in the germline V gene. CDR3 residues: CASSLQGKSTDTQYF. CDR3 DNA: TGTGCCAGCTCCCTACAGGGTAAGAGCACAGATACGCAGTATTTT.

The rearrangement joins TRBV12-5 to TRBJ1-2, with D perhaps TRBD1 (6 bases). Trimming shortened V by 5 bases and J by 5 bases, and 18 bases separated the two germline ends. The CDR3 consists of 15 residues. Germline CDR1 LGHNT, CDR2 FRNRAP. The CDR3 DNA sequence: TGTGCTAGTGGTCCGGATGAGGGGGGAGGGTATGGCTACACCTTC. Translated, it gives CASGPDEGGGYGYTF.

The CDR3 reads CASSQWEKNSPLHF. The CDR3 coding sequence is TGTGCCAGCAGCCAATGGGAGAAGAATTCACCCCTCCACTTT. The rearrangement joins TRBV13 to TRBJ1-6; D is unresolved. Germline V lookup: CDR1 PRHDT, CDR2 FYEKMQ (reference sequence). The V and J ends lost 5 bases and 7 bases respectively, with 12 bases between them. The CDR3 contains 14 residues.

This rearrangement joins TRBV3-1 (or the pseudogene TRBV3-2) to TRBJ1-1, with D possibly being TRBD1 (6 bases). This CDR3 is 13 amino acids long. The germline V and J ends were trimmed by 3 bases and 5 bases, with 10 bases remaining between them. Per the germline V gene, CDR1 is LGHDT and CDR2 is YNNKEL (reference sequence). DNA for the CDR3: TGTGCCAGCAGCCAGATGAGGGGGACTGAAGCTTTCTTT. This encodes CASSQMRGTEAFF.

This clone was counted once. V usage is TRBV14 and J usage is TRBJ2-5; D gene uncertain. This CDR3 has 15 amino acids. Trimming removed 1 base from V and 2 bases from J, with 11 bases in between. CDR1 is SGHDN and CDR2 is FVKESK in the germline V gene. The CDR3 DNA reads TGTGCCAGCAGCCAAGTAGCCGCACGGCAAGAGACCCAGTACTTC. Translation gives CASSQVAARQETQYF.

The chain recombines TRBV5-1 with TRBJ2-3, with 10 bases matching TRBD2. V dropped 2 bases and J dropped 6; count of bases not matched to a gene: 9. The germline CDR1 and CDR2 sequences are SGHRS and YFSETQ. This CDR3 spans 16 amino acids. The CDR3 nucleotides read TGCGCCAGCAGCTTCGGAGCGGGGGGGCGGCGCGATACGCAGTATTTT. Residues: CASSFGAGGRRDTQYF.

This rearrangement joins TRBV6-1 to TRBJ2-7; TRBD1 might be the D (5 bases). The CDR3 contains 14 residues. The germline CDR1 and CDR2 sequences are MNHNS and SASEGT. The CDR3 DNA sequence: TGTGCAACGAGGTTACCAGGGTACTCCTACGAGCAGTACTTC. Its translation: CATRLPGYSYEQYF.

A single count supports this clone. The V and J genes are TRBV7-6 and TRBJ1-1; D gene unclear. Trimming took off 5 bases at V and 6 bases at J, with 13 bases between the two ends. Germline V lookup: CDR1 SGHVS, CDR2 FNYEAQ. The CDR3 has 13 amino acids. In DNA, the CDR3 is TGTGCCAGCAGCCTTAGCCGGGGAGCTGAAGCTTTCTTT. As protein: CASSLSRGAEAFF.

The chain combines TRBV15 with TRBJ2-7, with TRBD1 identical over 8 bases. Germline-derived CDR1 and CDR2 are LNHNV and YYDKDF (reference sequence). The CDR3 contains 16 residues. Trimming took 0 bases from V and 2 from J; bases not matched to a gene: 6. CDR3 sequence reads: CATSRDRTGFTYEQYF. CDR3 sequence (DNA): TGTGCCACCAGCAGAGATAGGACAGGGTTTACCTACGAGCAGTACTTC.

Note on this clone: A junction boundary mismatches the germline segment, possibly from a read error. The DNA of the CDR3 is TGTGCCACCCGCGGATCACCGAGGCTCTTC. Its translation is CATRGSPRLF. V and J are TRBV24-1 and TRBJ2-1; D is unresolved. CDR1 KGHDR and CDR2 SFDVKD come from the germline V gene. The CDR3 sequence is 10 residues long.

This chain connects TRBV11-2 to TRBJ1-3; 9 nucleotides agree with TRBD1. CDR1 and CDR2 (germline): SGHAT, FQNNGV. Trimming removed 4 bases from V and 2 bases from J; junction bases left unmatched: 0. The CDR3 contains 14 residues. The CDR3 spells CASSWDRAGNTIYF. CDR3 nucleotides: TGTGCCAGCAGCTGGGACAGGGCTGGAAACACCATATATTTT. The variable domain in full, completed from reference TRBV11-2 and TRBJ1-3, reads EAGVAQSPRYKIIEKRQSVAFWCNPISGHATLYWYQQILGQGPKLLIQFQNNGVVDDSQLPKDRFSAERLKGVDSTLKIQPAKLEDSAVYLCASSWDRAGNTIYFGEGSWLTVV.

The V call is TRBV30, the J call TRBJ2-3; 9 nucleotides match TRBD1. Per the germline V gene, CDR1 is GTSNPN and CDR2 is SVGIG (reference sequence). The CDR3 contains 14 residues. Germline trimming cut 5 bases from V and 2 bases from J; bases unmatched to any gene: 5. CDR3 sequence reads: CAWVQGAPTDTQYF. The CDR3 DNA sequence: TGTGCCTGGGTACAGGGGGCCCCCACAGATACGCAGTATTTT.

The chain uses TRBV2 and TRBJ1-5, with TRBD1 identical over 7 bases. The V and J ends lost 5 bases and 4 bases, in that order; junction bases with no gene match: 5. Germline V CDR1 and CDR2: SNHLY, FYNNEI. The CDR3 loop spans 14 amino acids. The chain's CDR3 is CASSTGAPNQPQHF. CDR3 nucleotide sequence: TGTGCCAGCAGTACAGGGGCCCCTAATCAGCCCCAGCATTTT.

This CDR3 is CASSWSSTGVGYTF. DNA for the CDR3: TGTGCCAGCAGCTGGAGTTCGACAGGTGTAGGCTACACCTTC. The chain links TRBV7-3 to TRBJ1-2; D might be TRBD1 (6 bases). Germline V lookup: CDR1 SGHTA, CDR2 FQGTGA. The CDR3 length is 14 residues. The germline V and J ends were trimmed by 4 bases and 8 bases, with 17 bases remaining between them.

The chain links TRBV10-3 to TRBJ2-3, with D possibly TRBD1 on 6 matching bases. Germline V gene lookup returns CDR1 ENHRY and CDR2 SYGVKD. V was cut by 6 bases and J by 1 base, with 14 bases left in between. This CDR3 spans 15 amino acids. CDR3 residues: CAISLRGIGTDTQYF. Written as DNA, the CDR3 is TGTGCCATCAGCCTCAGGGGTATAGGCACAGATACGCAGTATTTT.

The chain is built from TRBV19 and TRBJ1-2, with D hard to call. The V gene's germline CDR1 is LNHDA and CDR2 SQIVND (reference sequence). Trimming took off 9 bases at V and 4 bases at J, with 18 bases between the two ends. CDR3 length equals 14 residues. The CDR3 sequence: CASTKGSVGYGYTF. The CDR3 DNA sequence: TGTGCCAGCACTAAAGGGAGCGTGGGCTATGGCTACACCTTC.

The chain carries TRBV4-1 and TRBJ1-5; 8 nucleotides align to TRBD1. CDR1 and CDR2 from the germline V gene are MGHRA and YSYEKL. The CDR3 extends over 15 amino acids. V shed 5 bases and J 5 bases; nucleotides not matched to a gene: 8. The CDR3 nucleotides read TGCGCCAGCAGCAGTACAGGGGGTCTGGATCAGCCCCAGCATTTT. It specifies CASSSTGGLDQPQHF.

The genes are TRBV3-1 (or the pseudogene TRBV3-2) and TRBJ2-5, with 7 bases lining up with TRBD2. The CDR3 totals 13 residues. From germline, CDR1 is LGHDT and CDR2 YNNKEL (reference sequence). J gave up 7 bases and V 4 bases, and 6 bases lay outside the gene matches. CDR3 coding DNA: TGTGCCAGCAGCCCTCGGGGGAGGGGGACCCAGTACTTC. It is translated as CASSPRGRGTQYF.

The chain is built from TRBV5-4 and TRBJ2-1, with D possibly being TRBD1 (6 bases). CDR3 length equals 14 residues. V gave up 4 bases and J gave up 9 bases, with 17 bases separating them. From germline, CDR1 is SGHNT and CDR2 YYREEE (reference sequence). This chain's CDR3 is CASSAPGHRAEQFF. CDR3 in DNA: TGTGCCAGCAGCGCCCCGGGACATCGAGCTGAGCAGTTCTTC.

This clone was detected only once. CDR3 residues: CASSLAGLAGGFVTDTQYF. CDR3 in DNA: TGTGCCAGCAGCTTGGCGGGACTAGCGGGGGGGTTCGTAACAGATACGCAGTATTTT. The rearrangement links TRBV11-2 to TRBJ2-3; 16 bases agree with TRBD2. This CDR3 has 19 residues. Trimming removed 3 bases from V and 3 bases from J; junction bases left unmatched: 9. Germline loops: CDR1 SGHAT, CDR2 FQNNGV.

This chain uses TRBV11-2 with TRBJ1-4; TRBD1 matches at 10 bases. The CDR3 length is 17 residues. Germline CDR1 and CDR2: SGHAT and FQNNGV. J lost 2 bases, V lost 6 bases, and 9 bases had no gene match. The CDR3 is CASSRLDRGGTNEKLFF. CDR3 nucleotide sequence: TGTGCCAGCAGTCGACTGGACAGGGGGGGGACTAATGAAAAACTGTTTTTT.

This chain joins TRBV15 and TRBJ1-6; tentative D call: TRBD1 (6 bases). Germline lookup yields CDR1 LNHNV and CDR2 YYDKDF (reference sequence). The CDR3 has 17 residues. With 1 base removed from V and 4 bases from J, the gap between germline ends came to 14 bases. CDR3: CATSRGPGGVYNSPLHF. DNA of the CDR3: TGTGCCACCAGCAGAGGGCCGGGGGGCGTGTATAATTCACCCCTCCACTTT.

V and J are TRBV20-1 and TRBJ1-1; D call uncertain. This CDR3 spans 13 amino acids. Trimming took off 3 bases at V and 2 bases at J, with 10 bases between the two ends. The germline gives CDR1 DFQATT, CDR2 SNEGSKA (reference sequence). The CDR3 DNA reads as TGCAGTGCTAGTCTGGCAGAAAACACTGAAGCTTTCTTT. Encoded protein: CSASLAENTEAFF.

The chain carries TRBV7-6 and TRBJ2-3; 7 nucleotides match TRBD2. CDR1 SGHVS and CDR2 FNYEAQ come from the germline V gene. The junction had 11 bases not matched to a gene; V was cut back by 5 bases and J by 0 bases. The CDR3 extends over 17 amino acids. Written as DNA, the CDR3 is TGTGCCAGCAGCCGAAGAACTAGCGCCGCAAGCACAGATACGCAGTATTTT. It specifies CASSRRTSAASTDTQYF.

The rearrangement links TRBV27 to TRBJ2-2; D is undetermined. The length of the CDR3 is 13 residues. Trimming left V 1 base short and J 6 bases short, with 6 bases between. CDR1 is MNHEY and CDR2 is SMNVEV in the germline V gene (reference sequence). The chain's CDR3 is CASSLYQAGELFF. DNA for the CDR3: TGTGCCAGCAGTTTATATCAGGCCGGGGAGCTGTTTTTT.

This chain joins TRBV24-1 and TRBJ1-2; 8 bases are a match to TRBD1. Germline loops: CDR1 KGHDR, CDR2 SFDVKD. The CDR3 runs to 13 residues. Trimming removed 7 bases from V and 2 bases from J; junction bases left unmatched: 2. DNA of the CDR3: TGTGCCACCAGCGGACAGGGAAACTATGGCTACACCTTC. Residues: CATSGQGNYGYTF.

This chain connects TRBV6-5 to TRBJ1-4; 8 bases map to TRBD1. With 6 bases clipped from V and 4 bases from J, the junction kept 4 bases outside the gene matches. The CDR3 has 14 amino acids. CDR1 MNHEY and CDR2 SVGAGI come from the germline V gene. The CDR3 here is CASRGTGNNEKLFF. The CDR3 coding sequence is TGTGCCAGCAGGGGGACAGGAAATAATGAAAAACTGTTTTTT.

The CDR3 region has the DNA TGCAGTGCTAGTCGCCAGCGGGGGGGCCGAGACGAGCAGTACTTC. It codes for CSASRQRGGRDEQYF. The chain is built from TRBV20-1 and TRBJ2-7; 10 positions match TRBD2. Germline V lookup: CDR1 DFQATT, CDR2 SNEGSKA (reference sequence). The CDR3 loop spans 15 amino acids. Trimming cost V 3 bases and J 5 bases; bases outside gene matches: 10.

The rearrangement links TRBV3-1 (or the pseudogene TRBV3-2) to TRBJ1-2; perhaps TRBD1 as D (5 bases). The germline gives CDR1 LGHDT, CDR2 YNNKEL (reference sequence). CDR3 size: 14 residues. Trimming cost V 0 bases and J 8 bases, with 13 bases left between them. The CDR3 DNA follows: TGTGCCAGCAGCCAAGACGACAGAGCTCCGGGCTACACCTTC. This sequence encodes CASSQDDRAPGYTF.